This T cell receptor (beta chain) emerged from a study of T cell responses to AZD1222 COVID-19 vaccine. Per the germline V gene, CDR1 is SGHNT and CDR2 is YENEEA. Between the trimmed V and J ends, which lost 4 bases and 7 bases, there was a span of 20 bases. The CDR3 contains 15 residues. Note on this clone: Its target is unknown.

Regarding the study as a whole: As reported, nearly half of all spike-specific TCRs target variant regions that are unmutated. Baseline seropositives among AZD1222 recipients totaled only five or six. In a largely white British group with more females than males, clonal diversity was possibly underestimated.

Generated by immunoSEQ multiplex PCR, the TCRdb table keeps only in-frame clones and is missing some. The sample lists about 160,000 clones, around 92% seen once, with around 4.5% in the top ten. Sequences were derived from peripheral blood, sampled on day 0 of MenACWY control vaccination. The TCR was taken from an adult in good health. V usage is TRBV11-3 and J usage is TRBJ2-7; D ambiguous. CDR3 protein: CASSSNPLGSAEQYF. In DNA, the CDR3 is TGTGCCAGCAGCTCCAATCCCCTAGGATCCGCAGAGCAGTACTTC.